A single sample is the source of the 21 T cell receptor beta chains below, sequenced in a study of PD-1 blockade in classical Hodgkin lymphoma. TCRdb's table, derived via immunoSEQ multiplex PCR, lists solely in-frame clones and lacks some. This table has under 60,000 clones, roughly 86% appearing once. The time point was: cycle 4 day 1 (C4D1), after more than 5 weeks of nivolumab. Every patient had relapsed following autologous stem cell transplantation, and cohorts differed in brentuximab vedotin exposure. Sequenced material: peripheral blood mononuclear cells (PBMCs), taken before the fourth cycle of nivolumab. Receptor source: a human donor with classical Hodgkin lymphoma.

The chain is built from TRBV9 and TRBJ2-5; 10 bases match TRBD1. V gave up 2 bases and J gave up 4 bases; unmatched junction bases: 5. The CDR3 runs to 15 residues. Germline-derived CDR1 and CDR2 are SGDLS and YYNGEE. The chain's CDR3 is CASSVRQGAGETQYF. DNA for the CDR3: TGTGCCAGCAGCGTCAGACAGGGGGCGGGAGAGACCCAGTACTTC.

This clone turned up a few times. This chain links TRBV6-5 with TRBJ2-1; tentative D call: TRBD2 (6 bases). Germline V gene sequence: CDR1 MNHEY, CDR2 SVGAGI. The CDR3 is made up of 13 amino acids. V lost 2 bases and J 4 bases, leaving 6 bases between the germline ends. CDR3 residues: CASSYGRYNEQFF. In DNA form, the CDR3 reads TGTGCCAGCAGTTACGGGAGGTACAATGAGCAGTTCTTC.

This clone was observed a handful of times. The chain is built from TRBV10-1 and TRBJ2-2, with unresolved D. This CDR3 contains 12 residues. Per germline, CDR1 WNHNN and CDR2 SYGVQD (reference sequence). Deletions cut 3 bases from V and 9 bases from J, with 8 bases between. CDR3 in amino acids: CASSDSGRELFF. The CDR3, as DNA: TGCGCCAGCAGTGATTCAGGAAGGGAGCTGTTTTTT.

This clone was found once. This chain uses TRBV19 with TRBJ1-1; D is undetermined. Trimming left V 5 bases short and J 4 bases short, with 8 bases between. The germline CDR1 and CDR2 sequences are LNHDA and SQIVND (reference sequence). CDR3 length equals 12 residues. The CDR3 region is CASSGRVTEAFF. The CDR3 DNA is TGTGCCAGTAGTGGGAGGGTCACTGAAGCTTTCTTT.

This chain links TRBV6-5 with TRBJ1-5; D may be TRBD1 (5 bases). The CDR3 extends over 15 amino acids. V lost 4 bases to trimming and J lost 2 bases, with 12 bases between them. Germline CDR1 MNHEY, CDR2 SVGAGI. CDR3 nucleotide sequence: TGTGCCAGCAGTTCGGCGGGGGTGGGCAATCAGCCCCAGCATTTT. It is translated as CASSSAGVGNQPQHF.

V is TRBV19 and J is TRBJ1-2; D not certain. V was cut by 0 bases and J by 4 bases, with 9 bases left in between. Germline V gene lookup returns CDR1 LNHDA and CDR2 SQIVND (reference sequence). The CDR3 runs 14 residues. The CDR3 loop reads CASSIEPPSYGYTF. The CDR3 nucleotides read TGTGCCAGTAGTATAGAACCGCCCTCCTATGGCTACACCTTC.

V and J are TRBV19 and TRBJ1-1; D is undetermined. This CDR3 has 13 amino acids. Germline V lookup: CDR1 LNHDA, CDR2 SQIVND (reference sequence). Between the trimmed V and J ends, which lost 3 bases and 0 bases, there was a span of 5 bases. CDR3 protein: CASSIKVNTEAFF. The CDR3 nucleotides are TGTGCCAGTAGTATTAAGGTGAACACTGAAGCTTTCTTT.

J is TRBJ2-1 and V is TRBV5-8, with D possibly TRBD2 on 6 matching bases. Germline assignment: CDR1 SGHTS and CDR2 YDEGEE. The CDR3 contains 12 residues. V shed 3 bases and J shed 10 bases, with 11 bases lying between them. For the CDR3, the DNA is TGTGCCAGCAGCTGGGGGGTGGCCGAGCAGTTCTTC. Translation gives CASSWGVAEQFF.

The chain employs TRBV19 and TRBJ1-2; TRBD1 is a possible D gene (6 bases). Germline values: CDR1 LNHDA, CDR2 SQIVND (reference sequence). The V end lost 3 bases, the J end lost 5 bases, and 7 bases lay between the germline ends. The CDR3 loop spans 12 amino acids. CDR3 in amino acids: CASSMGQYGYTF. As DNA, the CDR3 is TGTGCCAGTAGTATGGGACAATATGGCTACACCTTC.

The chain uses TRBV5-1 and TRBJ2-5; D is unclear. CDR3 length: 11 amino acids. With 3 bases removed from V and 4 bases from J, the gap between germline ends came to 4 bases. CDR1 is SGHRS, CDR2 YFSETQ, per germline. CDR3 nucleotide sequence: TGCGCCAGCAGCTATCCAGAGACCCAGTACTTC. Protein product: CASSYPETQYF.

The chain employs TRBV9 and TRBJ2-3, with 9 bases fitting TRBD1. The germline CDR1 and CDR2 sequences are SGDLS and YYNGEE. V lost 3 bases and J lost 1; bases outside the gene matches: 6. CDR3 size: 16 residues. The CDR3 region has the DNA TGTGCCAGCAGCGGAACAGGGGGCAGACGCACAGATACGCAGTATTTT. Its translation: CASSGTGGRRTDTQYF.

The chain carries TRBV18 and TRBJ1-6, with D perhaps matching TRBD1 (5 bases). In germline, CDR1 is KGHSH, CDR2 LQKENI. The length of the CDR3 is 12 residues. Trimming took 1 base from V and 12 from J, leaving 7 bases between them. The CDR3 sequence: CASSPRGGPLHF. The CDR3 DNA reads as TGTGCCAGCTCACCACGGGGCGGACCCCTCCACTTT.

This clone was counted a single time. This chain joins TRBV14 and TRBJ1-1; D gene unclear. V was trimmed by 5 bases and J by 1 base, leaving 8 bases between them. Germline CDR1 is SGHDN and CDR2 is FVKESK. The CDR3 extends over 13 amino acids. Here the CDR3 reads CASSFGRNTEAFF. In DNA, the CDR3 is TGTGCCAGCAGCTTCGGACGGAACACTGAAGCTTTCTTT. Using reference TRBV14 and TRBJ1-1 for the parts outside the CDR3, the full variable domain is EAGVTQFPSHSVIEKGQTVTLRCDPISGHDNLYWYRRVMGKEIKFLLHFVKESKQDESGMPNNRFLAERTGGTYSTLKVQPAELEDSGVYFCASSFGRNTEAFFGQGTRLTVV.

CDR3 residues: CASSPTRGGQPQHF. CDR3 nucleotide sequence: TGTGCCAGCTCACCCACGCGGGGAGGGCAGCCCCAGCATTTT. The genes are TRBV18 and TRBJ1-5, with D uncertain. Germline V gene data show CDR1 as KGHSH and CDR2 as LQKENI. This CDR3 has 14 amino acids. V gave up 3 bases and J gave up 7 bases, with 13 bases separating them.

V and J are TRBV11-2 and TRBJ2-1; maybe TRBD1 (6 bases). This CDR3 spans 13 amino acids. V lost 5 bases, J lost 6 bases, and 11 bases lay in between. Germline CDR1 reads SGHAT; CDR2 reads FQNNGV. The CDR3 region is CASSLGQGNEQFF. The CDR3 nucleotides are TGTGCCAGCAGCCTGGGACAAGGCAATGAGCAGTTCTTC.

V and J are TRBV28 and TRBJ2-7, with 11 bases fitting TRBD2. The length of the CDR3 is 17 residues. V gave up 5 bases and J gave up 5 bases; unmatched junction bases: 14. CDR1 and CDR2 from the germline V gene are MDHEN and SYDVKM. CDR3 DNA sequence: TGTGCCAGCAGTCCCTGGAAAATACTAGCGGGAGAGGACGAGCAGTACTTC. This gives the protein CASSPWKILAGEDEQYF.

The rearrangement joins TRBV5-4 to TRBJ2-3; 9 nucleotides agree with TRBD2. Trimming removed 4 bases from V and 1 base from J; junction bases left unmatched: 16. This CDR3 has 19 amino acids. The germline V gene has CDR1 SGHNT and CDR2 YYREEE (reference sequence). CDR3 DNA sequence: TGTGCCAGCAGCCTCCGGGGAGAGCGGGGGGCATCACGCACAGATACGCAGTATTTT. Its translation: CASSLRGERGASRTDTQYF.

The V gene is TRBV5-8, the J gene TRBJ1-5; a weak D match, TRBD1 (6 bases). The CDR3 has 16 amino acids. Germline V CDR1 and CDR2: SGHTS, YDEGEE. Trimming left V 4 bases short and J 9 bases short, with 23 bases between. The CDR3 DNA is TGTGCCAGCAGCCAAACTTACAGGGCTTCTGTGGGGCCCCAGCATTTT. Translated, it gives CASSQTYRASVGPQHF.

A word on this clone: The junction differs from germline at one of its ends, possibly a read error. The chain couples TRBV19 to TRBJ2-1, with 7 bases fitting TRBD1. CDR1 is LNHDA and CDR2 is SQIVND in the germline V gene (reference sequence). There are 12 residues in the CDR3. DNA of the CDR3: TGTGCCAGTAGTATTCCAGGGGGTGTGAATATCTTC. Protein sequence: CASSIPGGVNIF.

This clone occurred once. V is TRBV19 and J is TRBJ2-2, with a tentative D call TRBD2 (5 bases). CDR1 and CDR2 (germline): LNHDA, SQIVND (reference sequence). V lost 11 bases and J 4 bases, leaving 11 bases between the germline ends. The CDR3 consists of 12 residues. CDR3 protein: CASGEFTGELFF. The DNA for the CDR3 is TGTGCCTCCGGGGAGTTCACCGGGGAGCTGTTTTTT.

This CDR3 is CASSLGENQPQHF. As DNA, the CDR3 is TGTGCCAGCAGCCTAGGCGAAAATCAGCCCCAGCATTTT. The rearrangement uses TRBV7-6 and TRBJ1-5; no firm D call. This CDR3 region has 13 residues. Germline loops: CDR1 SGHVS, CDR2 FNYEAQ. V lost 5 bases and J 4 bases, leaving 9 bases between the germline ends. The full variable domain, its missing parts supplied by reference TRBV7-6 and TRBJ1-5, is GAGVSQSPRYKVTKRGQDVALRCDPISGHVSLYWYRQALGQGPEFLTYFNYEAQQDKSGLPNDRFSAERPEGSISTLTIQRTEQRDSAMYRCASSLGENQPQHFGDGTRLSIL.